Below, one T cell receptor (beta chain) is given with its context. The sort gate was single viable CD3+CD4+CD8-CD45RO+ cells for memory CD4+ T cells. Profiled with immunoSEQ multiplex PCR; TCRdb holds only in-frame clones, not every one. The sample consists of about 57,000 clones, 65% to 80% of them appearing once. With 0 bases removed from V and 4 bases from J, the gap between germline ends came to 19 bases. This CDR3 is built from 18 residues. From germline, CDR1 is MGHRA and CDR2 YSYEKL. These data originate in a study of memory CD4+ T cells and cytomegalovirus serostatus. Study-wide context: This sample comes from healthy Belgian adults, fewer than ten CMV seropositive, approximately 23 seronegative.

The specimen was memory CD4+ T cells from blood. The TCR originated in an adult in good health and CMV-seronegative. The genes are TRBV4-1 and TRBJ2-1; D is perhaps TRBD2 (5 bases). The CDR3 DNA reads as TGCGCCAGCAGCCAAGATCCGGGAAGAGTGCCCCCTTACAATGAGCAGTTCTTC. Translating it yields CASSQDPGRVPPYNEQFF.